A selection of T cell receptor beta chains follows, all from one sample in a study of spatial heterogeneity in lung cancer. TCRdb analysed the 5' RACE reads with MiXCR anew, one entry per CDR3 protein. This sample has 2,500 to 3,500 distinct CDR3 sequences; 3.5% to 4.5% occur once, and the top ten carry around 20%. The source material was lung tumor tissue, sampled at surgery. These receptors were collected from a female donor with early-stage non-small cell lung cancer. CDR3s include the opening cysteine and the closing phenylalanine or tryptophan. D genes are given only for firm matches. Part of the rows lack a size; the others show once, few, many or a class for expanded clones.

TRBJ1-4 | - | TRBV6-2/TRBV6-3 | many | TGTGCCAGCAGTCGGTCGATTAACGGGGGAAATGAAAAACTGTTTTTT | CASSRSINGGNEKLFF
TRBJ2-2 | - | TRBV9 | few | TGTGCCAGCAGCGTCTGGGGGGTGAACACCGGGGAGCTGTTTTTT | CASSVWGVNTGELFF
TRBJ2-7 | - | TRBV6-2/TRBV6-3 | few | TGTGCCAGCAGTTACGCAGGGGACGAGCAGTACTTC | CASSYAGDEQYF
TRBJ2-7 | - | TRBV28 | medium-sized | TGTGCCAGCAGTTTTTGGGGGTACGAGCAGTACTTC | CASSFWGYEQYF
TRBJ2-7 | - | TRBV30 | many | TGTGCCTGGAGTCGACCTACGGCGGTGAGCTCCTACGAGCAGTACTTC | CAWSRPTAVSSYEQYF
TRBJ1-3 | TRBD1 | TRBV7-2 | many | TGTGCCAGCAGCCCTACAGGGGCTGGAAACACCATATATTTT | CASSPTGAGNTIYF
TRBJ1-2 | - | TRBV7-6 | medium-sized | TGTGCCAGCAGCCCATCCAGGGGAACCTATGGCTACACCTTC | CASSPSRGTYGYTF
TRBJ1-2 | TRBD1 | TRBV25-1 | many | TGTGCCAGCAGTGATCTCCCGGGACAGGGGGCGAACTCCTATGGCTACACCTTC | CASSDLPGQGANSYGYTF
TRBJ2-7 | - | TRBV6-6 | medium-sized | TGTGCCAGCAGTTACCACAGGGACTACGAGCAGTACTTC | CASSYHRDYEQYF
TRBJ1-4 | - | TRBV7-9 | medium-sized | TGTGCCAGCAGCCTAGCCCCTGACGAGCCGGAAAAACTGTTTTTT | CASSLAPDEPEKLFF
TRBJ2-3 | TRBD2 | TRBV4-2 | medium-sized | TGTGCCAGCAGCCCCCAGTCGGCGGGGGGGCTTGTAGATACGCAGTATTTT | CASSPQSAGGLVDTQYF
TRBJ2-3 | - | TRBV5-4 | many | TGTGCCAGCAGCTTGGAGGTATCAGATACGCAGTATTTT | CASSLEVSDTQYF
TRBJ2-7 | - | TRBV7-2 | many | TGTGCCAGCAGCCAAGGACCCCCACCCTCCTACGAGCAGTACTTC | CASSQGPPPSYEQYF
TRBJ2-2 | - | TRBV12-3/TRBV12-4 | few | TGTGCCAGCAGTTTTTCCCCCCGGAACACCGGGGAGCTGTTTTTT | CASSFSPRNTGELFF
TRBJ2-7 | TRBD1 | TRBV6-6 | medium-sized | TGTGCCAGCGAGGGACAGAGCTCCTACGAGCAGTACTTC | CASEGQSSYEQYF
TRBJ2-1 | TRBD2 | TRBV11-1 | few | TGTGCCAGCAGCTTAGGACCGTGGACTAGCGGAGGGAATGAGCAGTTCTTC | CASSLGPWTSGGNEQFF
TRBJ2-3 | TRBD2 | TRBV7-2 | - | TGTGCCAGCAGCTTAGGGCTCCTAGCGGGGGGGGTTAGCACAGATACGCAGTATTTT | CASSLGLLAGGVSTDTQYF
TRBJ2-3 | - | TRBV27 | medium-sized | TGTGCCAGCAGAATACCTCTCACAGATACGCAGTATTTT | CASRIPLTDTQYF
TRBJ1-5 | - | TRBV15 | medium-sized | TGTGCCACCAGCAGCCGGGACTACAATCAGCCCCAGCATTTT | CATSSRDYNQPQHF
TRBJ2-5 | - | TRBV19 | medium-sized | TGTGCCAGTAGTATTTCGTCTAGCGCGGAGAAGACCCAGTACTTC | CASSISSSAEKTQYF
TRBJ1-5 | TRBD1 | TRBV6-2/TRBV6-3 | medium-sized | TGTGCCAGCAGTTTCGGGACAGGGGGGAATCAGCCCCAGCATTTT | CASSFGTGGNQPQHF
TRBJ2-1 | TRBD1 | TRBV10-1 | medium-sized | TGCGCCAGCACCCACGACGCACATACCGGGACAGGGGAGGACGATGAGCAGTTCTTC | CASTHDAHTGTGEDDEQFF
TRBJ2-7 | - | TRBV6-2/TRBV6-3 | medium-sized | TGTGCCAGCAGTCCACCCACGACCTGGGGGCAGTACTTC | CASSPPTTWGQYF
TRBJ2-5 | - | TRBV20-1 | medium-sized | TGCAGTGCCCCTCGAGCCGGGACCGTTCAAGAGACCCAGTACTTC | CSAPRAGTVQETQYF
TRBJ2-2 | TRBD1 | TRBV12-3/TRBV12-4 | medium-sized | TGTGCCAGCGGCCGGGACAGCGAAAACACCGGGGAGCTGTTTTTT | CASGRDSENTGELFF
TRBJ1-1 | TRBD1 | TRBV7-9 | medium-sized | TGTGCCAGCAGCCGGACAGGGCTTAACACTGAAGCTTTCTTT | CASSRTGLNTEAFF
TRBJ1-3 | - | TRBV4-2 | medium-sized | TGTGCCAGCAGCCAAGATCGGGGTACCCTCTCTGGAAACACCATATATTTT | CASSQDRGTLSGNTIYF
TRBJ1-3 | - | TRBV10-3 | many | TGTGCCATCAGTGATGGAAACACCATATATTTT | CAISDGNTIYF
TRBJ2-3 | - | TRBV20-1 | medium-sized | TGCAGTGCTAGAGGGGGTATTCCAGGGGAGTATTTT | CSARGGIPGEYF
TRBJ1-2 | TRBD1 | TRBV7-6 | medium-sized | TGTGCCAGCAGCTTAGGGGACAGGAAGGGCTACACCTTC | CASSLGDRKGYTF
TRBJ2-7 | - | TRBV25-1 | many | TGTGCCAGCAGTAGGGGCCTCTACTCCTACGAGCAGTACTTC | CASSRGLYSYEQYF
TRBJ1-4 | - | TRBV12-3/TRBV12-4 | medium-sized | TGTGCCAGCAGTTTAATGGGAGGGAACGAAAAACTGTTTTTT | CASSLMGGNEKLFF
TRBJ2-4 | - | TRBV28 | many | TGTGCCAGCAGTTCCCCGGACCTTGCAAAGAGGAGGAACATTCAGTACTTC | CASSSPDLAKRRNIQYF
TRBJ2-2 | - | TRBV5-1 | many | TGCGCCAGCAGCCCGATCCTAGGAACGAACACCGGGGAGCTGTTTTTT | CASSPILGTNTGELFF
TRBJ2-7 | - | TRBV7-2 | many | TGTGCCAGCAGTCTCCAGTCTGGGACTCAATTGCTCAGCTCCTACGAGCAGTACTTC | CASSLQSGTQLLSSYEQYF
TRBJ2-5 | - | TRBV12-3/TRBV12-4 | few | TGTGCCAGCACCGCCGGGGAGACCCAGTACTTC | CASTAGETQYF
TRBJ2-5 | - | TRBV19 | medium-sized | TGTGCCAGTAGTATGGGAAAAGAGACCCAGTACTTC | CASSMGKETQYF
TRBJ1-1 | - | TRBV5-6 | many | TGTGCCAGCAGCTCGGCCTGGGCCGGGGACCTACTTGGGACTGAAGCTTTCTTT | CASSSAWAGDLLGTEAFF
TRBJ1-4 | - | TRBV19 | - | TGTGCCAGTTCAACAAGGACAGCTAATGAAAAACTGTTTTTT | CASSTRTANEKLFF
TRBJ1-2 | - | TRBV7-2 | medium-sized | TGTGCCAGCAGGAAACAGGATAACTATGGCTACACCTTC | CASRKQDNYGYTF
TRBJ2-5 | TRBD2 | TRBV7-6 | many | TGTGCCAGCAGCCCCCGACTCACGGGGGGGACTGGTGAGACCCAGTACTTC | CASSPRLTGGTGETQYF
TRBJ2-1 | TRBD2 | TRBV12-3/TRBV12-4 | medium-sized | TGTGCCAGCAGTTCTGGACTAGCGGGTCAGGATGAGCAGTTCTTC | CASSSGLAGQDEQFF
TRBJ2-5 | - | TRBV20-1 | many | TGCAGTGCTAGGGGGCTAGTCCAAGAGACCCAGTACTTC | CSARGLVQETQYF